This T cell receptor (beta chain) was sequenced in a study of beta chain features in type 1 diabetes. Overall study context: Examination of sorted cells across all samples involved around 98 million cells. Overall study findings and caveats: People with Type 1 diabetes carried modestly yet significantly shorter TCRB CDR3s in all four CD4+ subsets. Lower insertion and higher deletion counts appeared at VDJ junctions in type 1 diabetes patients.

Every bit of the isolated RNA underwent reverse transcription, so sequencing read expressed TCRB transcripts. Libraries were prepared by immunoSEQ multiplex PCR; TCRdb keeps only in-frame clonotypes and omits some of them. The table records about 25,000 clones, roughly 70% of them present only once. With 6 bases removed from V and 7 bases from J, the gap between germline ends came to 14 bases. Germline V gives CDR1 SGHNT, CDR2 YYREEE (reference sequence). This CDR3 contains 14 residues. As regards this clone: Its antigen is as yet unknown.

The V call is TRBV5-4, the J call TRBJ1-6; D gene ambiguous. The sequenced sample consisted of stem cell memory CD4+ T cells from blood. The sequence came from a woman in her forties with type 1 diabetes. CDR3 region: CASTSRTGNSPLHF. The CDR3 nucleotides are TGTGCCAGCACCTCCCGGACGGGGAATTCACCCCTCCACTTT. The variable domain in full, completed from reference TRBV5-4 and TRBJ1-6, reads ETGVTQSPTHLIKTRGQQVTLRCSSQSGHNTVSWYQQALGQGPQFIFQYYREEENGRGNFPPRFSGLQFPNYSSELNVNALELDDSALYLCASTSRTGNSPLHFGNGTRLTVT.